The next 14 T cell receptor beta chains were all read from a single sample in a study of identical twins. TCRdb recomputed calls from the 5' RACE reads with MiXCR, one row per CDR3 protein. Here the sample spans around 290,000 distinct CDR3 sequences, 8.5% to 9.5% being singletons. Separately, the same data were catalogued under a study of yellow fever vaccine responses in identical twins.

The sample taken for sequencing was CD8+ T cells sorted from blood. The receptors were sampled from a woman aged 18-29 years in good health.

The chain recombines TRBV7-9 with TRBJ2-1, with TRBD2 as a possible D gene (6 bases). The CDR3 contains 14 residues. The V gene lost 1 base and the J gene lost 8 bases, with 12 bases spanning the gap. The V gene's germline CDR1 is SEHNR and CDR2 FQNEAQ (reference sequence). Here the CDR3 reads CASSLGGGVDEQFF. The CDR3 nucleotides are TGTGCCAGCAGCTTAGGAGGCGGGGTGGATGAGCAGTTCTTC.

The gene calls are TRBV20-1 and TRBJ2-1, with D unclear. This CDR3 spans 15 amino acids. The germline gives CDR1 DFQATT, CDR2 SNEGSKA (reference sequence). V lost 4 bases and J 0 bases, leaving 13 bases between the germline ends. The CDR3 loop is CSAKSDGSSYNEQFF. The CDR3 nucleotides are TGCAGTGCTAAATCCGACGGTAGCTCCTACAATGAGCAGTTCTTC.

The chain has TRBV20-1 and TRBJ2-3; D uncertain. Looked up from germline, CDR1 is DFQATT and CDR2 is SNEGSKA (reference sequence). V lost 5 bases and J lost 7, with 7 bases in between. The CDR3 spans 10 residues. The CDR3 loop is CSAGYNTQYF. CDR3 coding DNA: TGCAGTGCTGGGTACAATACGCAGTATTTT.

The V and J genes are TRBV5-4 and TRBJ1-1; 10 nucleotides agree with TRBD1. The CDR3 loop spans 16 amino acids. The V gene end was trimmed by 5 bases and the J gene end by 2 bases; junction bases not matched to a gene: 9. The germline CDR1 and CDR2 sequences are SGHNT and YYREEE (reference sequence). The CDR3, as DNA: TGTGCCAGCAGTCCCATGGACAGGGGGAGCAACACTGAAGCTTTCTTT. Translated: CASSPMDRGSNTEAFF.

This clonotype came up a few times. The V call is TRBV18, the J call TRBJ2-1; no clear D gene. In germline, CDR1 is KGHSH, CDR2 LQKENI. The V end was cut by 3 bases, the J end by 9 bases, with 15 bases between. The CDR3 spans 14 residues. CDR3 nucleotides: TGTGCCAGCTCACCCGTCGTAGAGGATAGTGAGCAGTTCTTC. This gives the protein CASSPVVEDSEQFF.

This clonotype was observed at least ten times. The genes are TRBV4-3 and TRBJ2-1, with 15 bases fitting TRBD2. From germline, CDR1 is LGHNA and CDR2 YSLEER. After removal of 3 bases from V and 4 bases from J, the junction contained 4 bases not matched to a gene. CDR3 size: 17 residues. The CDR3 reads CASSQGLAGGMYNEQFF. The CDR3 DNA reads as TGCGCCAGCAGCCAGGGACTAGCGGGAGGAATGTACAATGAGCAGTTCTTC.

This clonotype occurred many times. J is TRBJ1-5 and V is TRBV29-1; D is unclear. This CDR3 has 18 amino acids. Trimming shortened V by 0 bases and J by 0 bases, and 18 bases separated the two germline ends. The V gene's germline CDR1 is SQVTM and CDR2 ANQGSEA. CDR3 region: CSVEDLGKGGISNQPQHF. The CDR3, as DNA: TGCAGCGTTGAAGATCTCGGGAAGGGAGGGATTAGCAATCAGCCCCAGCATTTT. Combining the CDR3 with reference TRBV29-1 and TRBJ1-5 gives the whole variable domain SAVISQKPSRDICQRGTSLTIQCQVDSQVTMMFWYRQQPGQSLTLIATANQGSEATYESGFVIDKFPISRPNLTFSTLTVSNMSPEDSSIYLCSVEDLGKGGISNQPQHFGDGTRLSIL.

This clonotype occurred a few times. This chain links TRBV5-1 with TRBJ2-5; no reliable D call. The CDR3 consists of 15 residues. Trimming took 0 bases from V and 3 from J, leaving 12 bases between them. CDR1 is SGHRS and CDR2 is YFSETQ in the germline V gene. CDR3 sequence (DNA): TGCGCCAGCAGCTTGGAATGGCTAGGAGAAGAGACCCAGTACTTC. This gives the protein CASSLEWLGEETQYF.

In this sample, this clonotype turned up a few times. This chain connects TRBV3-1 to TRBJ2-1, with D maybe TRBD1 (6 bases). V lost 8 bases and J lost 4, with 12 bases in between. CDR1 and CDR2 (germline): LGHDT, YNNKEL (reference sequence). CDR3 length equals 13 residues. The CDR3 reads CASAGVLYNEQFF. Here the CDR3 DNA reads TGTGCCAGCGCAGGGGTTCTTTACAATGAGCAGTTCTTC.

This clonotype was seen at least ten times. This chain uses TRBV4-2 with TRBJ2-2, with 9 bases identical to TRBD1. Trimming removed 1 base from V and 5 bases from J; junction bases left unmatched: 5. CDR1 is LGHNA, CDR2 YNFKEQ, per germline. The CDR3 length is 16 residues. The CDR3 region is CASSQVGQGLTGELFF. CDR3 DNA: TGTGCCAGCAGCCAAGTGGGACAGGGTTTAACCGGGGAGCTGTTTTTT.

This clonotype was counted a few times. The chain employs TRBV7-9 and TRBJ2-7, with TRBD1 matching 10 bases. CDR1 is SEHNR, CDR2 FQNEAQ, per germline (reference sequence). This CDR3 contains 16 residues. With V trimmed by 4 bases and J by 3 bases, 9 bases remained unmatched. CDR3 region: CASSWNPTGGSYEQYF. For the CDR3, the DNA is TGTGCCAGCAGCTGGAACCCGACAGGGGGCAGCTACGAGCAGTACTTC.

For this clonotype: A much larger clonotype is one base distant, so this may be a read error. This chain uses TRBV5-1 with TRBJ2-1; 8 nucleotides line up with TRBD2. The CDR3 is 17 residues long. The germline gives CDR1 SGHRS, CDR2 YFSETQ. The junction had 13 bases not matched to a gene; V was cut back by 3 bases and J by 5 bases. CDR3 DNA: TGCGCCAGCAGCTCTCAAACCCGACTAGCGAGAAACAATGAGCAGTTCTTC. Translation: CASSSQTRLARNNEQFF.

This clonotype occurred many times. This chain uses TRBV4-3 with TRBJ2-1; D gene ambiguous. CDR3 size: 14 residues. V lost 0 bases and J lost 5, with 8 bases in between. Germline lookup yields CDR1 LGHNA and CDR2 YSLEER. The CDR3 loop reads CASSQENIDNEQFF. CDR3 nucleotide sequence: TGCGCCAGCAGCCAAGAGAATATCGACAATGAGCAGTTCTTC.

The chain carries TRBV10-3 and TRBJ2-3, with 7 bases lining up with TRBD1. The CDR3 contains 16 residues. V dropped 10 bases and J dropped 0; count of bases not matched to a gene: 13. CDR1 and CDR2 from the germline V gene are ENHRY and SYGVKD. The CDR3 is CATWAPTGPSTDTQYF. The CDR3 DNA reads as TGTGCCACATGGGCCCCGACAGGGCCAAGCACAGATACGCAGTATTTT.